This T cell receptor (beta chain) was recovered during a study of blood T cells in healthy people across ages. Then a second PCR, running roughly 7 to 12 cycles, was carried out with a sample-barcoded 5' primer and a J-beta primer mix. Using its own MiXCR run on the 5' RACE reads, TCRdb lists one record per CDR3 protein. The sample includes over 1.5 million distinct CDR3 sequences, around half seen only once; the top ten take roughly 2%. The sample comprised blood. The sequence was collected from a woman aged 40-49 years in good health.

DNA of the CDR3: TGTGCCAGCAGCTTAGTCTCCAGCTCCGAGACCCAGTACTTC. This encodes CASSLVSSSETQYF. The chain couples TRBV7-2 to TRBJ2-7, with no clear D. The assigned J gene may be wrong: the sequence end matches TRBJ2-5 better. Germline values: CDR1 SGHTA, CDR2 FQGNSA. This CDR3 comprises 14 residues.